These 21 T cell receptor beta chains originate from one sample sequenced in a study of blood T cell repertoires in COVID-19. Measured with immunoSEQ multiplex PCR; TCRdb has only the in-frame clones, and not every one. This table has about 240,000 clones, 75% to 85% appearing once. Material for sequencing was peripheral blood. Every receptor here comes from a woman in her 70s with acute or convalescent COVID-19.

J is TRBJ2-3 and V is TRBV29-1; 7 positions match TRBD1. CDR1 is SQVTM and CDR2 is ANQGSEA in the germline V gene. The CDR3 has 11 residues. V lost 7 bases and J lost 6; bases outside the gene matches: 4. CDR3 DNA sequence: TGCAGCGACTTACAGGGGGATACGCAGTATTTT. Encoded protein: CSDLQGDTQYF.

The rearrangement links TRBV5-5 to TRBJ1-3; tentatively, D is TRBD1 (5 bases). Germline assignment: CDR1 SGHKS and CDR2 YYEKEE (reference sequence). Between the trimmed V and J ends, which lost 4 bases and 2 bases, there was a span of 10 bases. The CDR3 has 14 amino acids. CDR3: CASSSRVAGNTIYF. For the CDR3, the DNA is TGTGCCAGCAGCAGCAGGGTAGCTGGAAACACCATATATTTT.

The chain combines TRBV6-1 with TRBJ2-7; 8 positions agree with TRBD1. Per the germline V gene, CDR1 is MNHNS and CDR2 is SASEGT. Losses at the gene ends were 3 bases for V and 4 bases for J; bases not matched to a gene: 5. CDR3 length: 14 residues. The CDR3 DNA follows: TGTGCCAGCAGTGACAGGGGGCAGGGATACGAGCAGTACTTC. Its protein is CASSDRGQGYEQYF.

The chain joins TRBV2 to TRBJ1-6; D may be TRBD1 (5 bases). The CDR3 consists of 13 residues. The ends were cut back, 1 base at V and 7 bases at J, with 5 bases in the middle. Per the germline V gene, CDR1 is SNHLY and CDR2 is FYNNEI. Written as DNA, the CDR3 is TGTGCCAGCAGTGAAGACAGGAATTCACCCCTCCACTTT. It yields the protein CASSEDRNSPLHF.

This clone is a singleton in its sample. The rearrangement joins TRBV19 to TRBJ1-1; D might be TRBD1 (6 bases). The CDR3 covers 11 residues. Looked up from germline, CDR1 is LNHDA and CDR2 is SQIVND (reference sequence). V gave up 10 bases and J gave up 6 bases, with 12 bases separating them. CDR3 amino acids: CATYRVPEAFF. The CDR3 region has the DNA TGTGCCACCTACAGGGTCCCTGAAGCTTTCTTT.

V and J are TRBV28 and TRBJ1-1; TRBD1 might be the D (6 bases). The V gene lost 6 bases and the J gene lost 0 bases, with 14 bases spanning the gap. The CDR3 has 15 residues. Germline V gene sequence: CDR1 MDHEN, CDR2 SYDVKM. In DNA form, the CDR3 reads TGTGCCAGCAGACCCGGACAGAGAATGAACACTGAAGCTTTCTTT. This sequence encodes CASRPGQRMNTEAFF.

This clone was observed a few times. The chain is built from TRBV5-4 and TRBJ1-2, with TRBD1 matching over 9 bases. The trim removed 4 bases at V and 1 base at J, leaving 5 bases unmatched. CDR3 length: 15 residues. Germline CDR1 and CDR2: SGHNT and YYREEE (reference sequence). The CDR3 is CASSGRQGVNYGYTF. The DNA for the CDR3 is TGTGCCAGCAGCGGTCGACAGGGGGTTAACTATGGCTACACCTTC.

The chain employs TRBV5-6 and TRBJ2-5, with 11 nucleotides matching TRBD2. With V trimmed by 0 bases and J by 2 bases, 0 bases remained unmatched. This CDR3 comprises 15 residues. Per germline, CDR1 SGHDT and CDR2 YYEEEE. CDR3 nucleotides: TGTGCCAGCAGCTTGGGACTAGCGGGGCAAGAGACCCAGTACTTC. Its translation is CASSLGLAGQETQYF.

This clone was detected only once. The CDR3 here is CASSPQGLDRGGNQPQHF. Written as DNA, the CDR3 is TGTGCCAGCTCACCACAGGGTTTGGACAGGGGGGGCAATCAGCCCCAGCATTTT. The chain is built from TRBV18 and TRBJ1-5; 10 bases line up with TRBD1. V was pared by 1 base and J by 2 bases, with 8 bases of the junction left unmatched. There are 18 residues in the CDR3. Looked up from germline, CDR1 is KGHSH and CDR2 is LQKENI.

The chain joins TRBV27 to TRBJ2-2; D call uncertain. The CDR3 length is 14 residues. V lost 5 bases, J lost 4 bases, and 11 bases lay in between. From germline, CDR1 is MNHEY and CDR2 SMNVEV (reference sequence). CDR3 DNA sequence: TGTGCCAGCAGTCCCCGGTTCCCCACCGGGGAGCTGTTTTTT. Its protein product is CASSPRFPTGELFF.

The J gene is TRBJ1-2, the V gene TRBV28; 10 bases fit TRBD1. Germline V lookup: CDR1 MDHEN, CDR2 SYDVKM. The CDR3 contains 16 residues. Trimming cost V 4 bases and J 7 bases; bases outside gene matches: 12. CDR3 sequence: CASSSPRQGAVRGYTF. CDR3 DNA: TGTGCCAGCAGTTCCCCCCGACAGGGGGCGGTTCGTGGCTACACCTTC.

The chain recombines TRBV15 with TRBJ1-2; 9 positions match TRBD1. Germline trimming cut 3 bases from V and 6 bases from J; bases unmatched to any gene: 11. Germline values: CDR1 LNHNV, CDR2 YYDKDF (reference sequence). This CDR3 is built from 16 residues. CDR3 sequence: CATSRWETGGGDGYTF. CDR3 DNA: TGTGCCACCAGCAGGTGGGAGACAGGGGGAGGGGATGGCTACACCTTC.

The J gene is TRBJ1-2, the V gene TRBV5-5; D perhaps matches TRBD1 (6 bases). This CDR3 has 13 residues. Germline V gives CDR1 SGHKS, CDR2 YYEKEE (reference sequence). Trimming left V 2 bases short and J 8 bases short, with 13 bases between. CDR3: CASSFGTTVGYTF. The CDR3 nucleotides are TGTGCCAGCAGCTTTGGGACAACCGTCGGCTACACCTTC.

This chain links TRBV6-5 with TRBJ2-5, with D tentatively TRBD1 (5 bases). The ends were cut back, 2 bases at V and 3 bases at J, with 13 bases in the middle. The CDR3 contains 15 residues. The germline V gene encodes CDR1 MNHEY and CDR2 SVGAGI. The CDR3 protein is CASSYTGATKETQYF. In DNA, the CDR3 is TGTGCCAGCAGTTACACAGGAGCTACGAAAGAGACCCAGTACTTC.

The chain is built from TRBV5-6 and TRBJ1-5; TRBD1 aligns across 11 bases. The junction had 6 bases not matched to a gene; V was cut back by 4 bases and J by 6 bases. This CDR3 spans 15 amino acids. Germline V gene sequence: CDR1 SGHDT, CDR2 YYEEEE. The CDR3 region has the DNA TGTGCCAGCAGCGACGGGACAGGGGGGGGTCAGCCCCAGCATTTT. The encoded protein is CASSDGTGGGQPQHF.

In DNA, the CDR3 is TGTGCCAGCAGTACAACAGGGAACTATGGCTACACCTTC. Protein product: CASSTTGNYGYTF. The chain employs TRBV6-5 and TRBJ1-2; tentative D call: TRBD1 (6 bases). There are 13 residues in the CDR3. Germline V gene lookup returns CDR1 MNHEY and CDR2 SVGAGI. Trimming left V 5 bases short and J 2 bases short, with 9 bases between.

The chain uses TRBV5-1 and TRBJ2-1, with D tentatively TRBD1 (6 bases). V lost 0 bases and J 0 bases, leaving 7 bases between the germline ends. The CDR3 has 15 amino acids. Germline V gene data show CDR1 as SGHRS and CDR2 as YFSETQ. CDR3 coding DNA: TGCGCCAGCAGCTTGGGGACAGTCTCCTACAATGAGCAGTTCTTC. The encoded protein is CASSLGTVSYNEQFF.

The chain combines TRBV5-8 with TRBJ2-5; possible D gene TRBD2, 6 bases. Germline loops: CDR1 SGHTS, CDR2 YDEGEE. The CDR3 loop spans 15 amino acids. V dropped 5 bases and J dropped 7 bases, with 21 bases sitting between them. The CDR3 sequence is CASSLAVDYEGTQYF. The DNA for the CDR3 is TGTGCCAGCAGTCTGGCGGTGGACTACGAAGGGACCCAGTACTTC.

This chain uses TRBV28 with TRBJ1-2, with 7 positions matching TRBD1. With 5 bases clipped from V and 2 bases from J, the junction kept 5 bases outside the gene matches. The CDR3 contains 14 residues. The germline V gene encodes CDR1 MDHEN and CDR2 SYDVKM. The DNA for the CDR3 is TGTGCCAGCAGTCGAGGACAGGACAACTATGGCTACACCTTC. The encoded protein is CASSRGQDNYGYTF.

This chain links TRBV2 with TRBJ1-4; maybe TRBD1 (5 bases). The germline V gene has CDR1 SNHLY and CDR2 FYNNEI. The CDR3 runs to 17 residues. V was trimmed by 3 bases and J by 8 bases, leaving 22 bases between them. The CDR3 bases are TGTGCCAGCAGTGAGTTGGCGGGACCACTCACTGGAGAAAAACTGTTTTTT. Protein sequence: CASSELAGPLTGEKLFF. Supplemented by reference TRBV2 and TRBJ1-4, the full variable domain reads EPEVTQTPSHQVTQMGQEVILRCVPISNHLYFYWYRQILGQKVEFLVSFYNNEISEKSEIFDDQFSVERPDGSNFTLKIRSTKLEDSAMYFCASSELAGPLTGEKLFFGSGTQLSVL.

This rearrangement joins TRBV6-5 to TRBJ2-7; TRBD1 might be the D (6 bases). The CDR3 is made up of 12 amino acids. Trimming left V 4 bases short and J 5 bases short, with 9 bases between. CDR1 MNHEY and CDR2 SVGAGI come from the germline V gene. The CDR3 protein is CASSFRGDEQYF. The CDR3 nucleotides are TGTGCCAGCAGTTTCAGGGGAGACGAGCAGTACTTC.